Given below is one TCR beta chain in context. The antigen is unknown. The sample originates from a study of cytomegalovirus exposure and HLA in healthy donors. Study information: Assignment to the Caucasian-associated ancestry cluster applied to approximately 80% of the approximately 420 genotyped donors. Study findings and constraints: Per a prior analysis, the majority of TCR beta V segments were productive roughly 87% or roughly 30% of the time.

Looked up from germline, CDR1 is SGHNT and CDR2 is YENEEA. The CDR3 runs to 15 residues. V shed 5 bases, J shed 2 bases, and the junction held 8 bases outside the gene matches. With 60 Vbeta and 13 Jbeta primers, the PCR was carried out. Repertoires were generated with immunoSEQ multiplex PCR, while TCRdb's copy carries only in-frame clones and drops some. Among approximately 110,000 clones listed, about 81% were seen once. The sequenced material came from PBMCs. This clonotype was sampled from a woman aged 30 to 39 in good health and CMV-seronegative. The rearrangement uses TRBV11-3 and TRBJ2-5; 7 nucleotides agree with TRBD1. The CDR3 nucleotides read TGTGCCAGCAGCCGAGAGGACAGGTCTCAAGAGACCCAGTACTTC. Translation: CASSREDRSQETQYF.